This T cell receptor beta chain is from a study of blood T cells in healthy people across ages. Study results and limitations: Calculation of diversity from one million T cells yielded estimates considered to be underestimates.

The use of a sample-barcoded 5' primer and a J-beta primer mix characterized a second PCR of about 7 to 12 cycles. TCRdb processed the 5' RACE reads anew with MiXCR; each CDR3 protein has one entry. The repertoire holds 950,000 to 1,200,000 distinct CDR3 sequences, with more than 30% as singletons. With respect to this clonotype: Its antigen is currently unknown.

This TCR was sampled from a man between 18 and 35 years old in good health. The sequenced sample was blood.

Here the CDR3 reads CASSAGYTDTQYF. CDR3 nucleotides: TGTGCCAGCAGTGCGGGGTATACAGATACGCAGTATTTT. V and J are TRBV12-3 or TRBV12-4 and TRBJ2-3; a possible D gene is TRBD2 (6 bases). This CDR3 has 13 amino acids. With 5 bases removed from V and 3 bases from J, the gap between germline ends came to 9 bases.